The 30 T cell receptor beta chains below were found in one sample sequenced in a study of siplizumab effects on memory and regulatory T cells. Assay: immunoSEQ multiplex PCR; the TCRdb copy retains only in-frame clones and omits some. This sample has tens of thousands of clones, with 95% to 97% found just once. Sequenced input: naive CD4+ T cells sorted from blood. Receptors originate from a human donor in good health.

The V gene is TRBV20-1, the J gene TRBJ2-7; the D gene is possibly TRBD1 (6 bases). The CDR3 runs to 11 residues. Trimming shortened V by 5 bases and J by 5 bases, and 10 bases separated the two germline ends. The germline CDR1 and CDR2 sequences are DFQATT and SNEGSKA (reference sequence). DNA for the CDR3: TGCAGTGCTTACAGGGCCAACGAGCAGTACTTC. Translating gives CSAYRANEQYF.

Regarding this clone: An end of the junction does not agree with germline; a read error may underlie this. The rearrangement uses TRBV15 and TRBJ1-1; D call uncertain. The CDR3 is 12 amino acids. The V gene's germline CDR1 is LNHNV and CDR2 YYDKDF (reference sequence). The CDR3 coding sequence is TGTGCCACCAGCAGAGATAAGATCGGGCAGATCTTT. Translation: CATSRDKIGQIF.

The CDR3 loop reads CASIREPPTDTQYF. In nucleotides, the CDR3 is TGTGCCAGCATTCGGGAACCGCCCACAGATACGCAGTATTTT. The genes are TRBV6-1 and TRBJ2-3, with D maybe TRBD2 (5 bases). The ends were cut back, 7 bases at V and 2 bases at J, with 13 bases in the middle. Looked up from germline, CDR1 is MNHNS and CDR2 is SASEGT. CDR3 length: 14 residues.

V and J are TRBV7-9 and TRBJ2-5, with D perhaps matching TRBD1 or TRBD2 (6 bases each). Germline loops: CDR1 SEHNR, CDR2 FQNEAQ (reference sequence). The CDR3 length is 16 residues. Trimming left V 5 bases short and J 0 bases short, with 16 bases between. CDR3 nucleotide sequence: TGTGCCAGCAGCGTATGGGCGGGACAAAACCAAGAGACCCAGTACTTC. This gives the protein CASSVWAGQNQETQYF.

DNA of the CDR3: TGTGCCAGTAGTGGTCGACAGGGTACCTCTGAAGCTTTCTTT. Its translation: CASSGRQGTSEAFF. This chain joins TRBV19 and TRBJ1-1, with TRBD1 identical over 7 bases. From germline, CDR1 is LNHDA and CDR2 SQIVND (reference sequence). The CDR3 totals 14 residues. The ends lost 5 bases at V and 6 bases at J; junction bases unmatched: 9.

This chain connects TRBV30 to TRBJ1-1; the D is unclear. The CDR3 totals 12 residues. V was pared by 0 bases and J by 6 bases, with 8 bases between. Germline V gene data show CDR1 as GTSNPN and CDR2 as SVGIG (reference sequence). The CDR3 bases are TGTGCCTGGAGTGTATTCCGAGCTGAAGCTTTCTTT. It yields the protein CAWSVFRAEAFF.

The chain combines TRBV30 with TRBJ2-1, with TRBD2 matching over 13 bases. Germline CDR1 GTSNPN, CDR2 SVGIG (reference sequence). The CDR3 extends over 16 amino acids. V shed 3 bases, J shed 3 bases, and the junction held 5 bases outside the gene matches. The CDR3 loop reads CAWSPGTSGVYNEQFF. CDR3 DNA sequence: TGTGCCTGGAGCCCCGGGACTAGCGGGGTCTACAATGAGCAGTTCTTC.

This chain connects TRBV5-1 to TRBJ1-2; 9 nucleotides line up with TRBD1. This CDR3 has 13 residues. Germline V CDR1 and CDR2: SGHRS, YFSETQ. The V and J ends lost 4 bases and 8 bases, in that order; junction bases with no gene match: 6. The CDR3 DNA reads as TGCGCCAGCAGCGTGGACAGGGGACGAGGCTACACCTTC. Translating gives CASSVDRGRGYTF.

The chain is built from TRBV6-5 and TRBJ2-2; D not certain. The CDR3 consists of 13 residues. V was trimmed by 6 bases and J by 1 base, leaving 6 bases between them. Germline-derived CDR1 and CDR2 are MNHEY and SVGAGI. DNA for the CDR3: TGTGCCAGCAGGTTCGTGAACACCGGGGAGCTGTTTTTT. As protein: CASRFVNTGELFF.

CDR3 protein: CASSPELGRETQYF. Written as DNA, the CDR3 is TGTGCCAGCAGCCCCGAACTAGGGCGGGAGACCCAGTACTTC. The chain uses TRBV4-2 and TRBJ2-5, with TRBD2 as a possible D gene (5 bases). The germline V and J ends were trimmed by 4 bases and 5 bases, with 14 bases remaining between them. Per germline, CDR1 LGHNA and CDR2 YNFKEQ. The CDR3 contains 14 residues.

The chain recombines TRBV6-5 with TRBJ2-3; 12 bases align to TRBD2. This CDR3 spans 16 amino acids. Germline trimming cut 1 base from V and 5 bases from J; bases unmatched to any gene: 4. Germline CDR1 reads MNHEY; CDR2 reads SVGAGI. In nucleotides, the CDR3 is TGTGCCAGCAGTTACTGGACTAGCGGGATGGGAGATACGCAGTATTTT. Protein: CASSYWTSGMGDTQYF.

This chain joins TRBV25-1 and TRBJ2-2; TRBD2 matches 11 bases. V lost 4 bases and J lost 4; bases outside the gene matches: 5. Per germline, CDR1 MGHDK and CDR2 SYGVNS. This CDR3 spans 16 amino acids. CDR3 nucleotides: TGTGCCAGCAGTGGCATCGGACTAGCGGGCACCGGGGAGCTGTTTTTT. Its protein is CASSGIGLAGTGELFF.

The chain carries TRBV7-9 and TRBJ2-3; D tentatively reads TRBD1 or TRBD2 (5 bases each). V lost 0 bases and J lost 3, with 16 bases in between. Germline V gene data show CDR1 as SEHNR and CDR2 as FQNEAQ (reference sequence). The length of the CDR3 is 17 residues. In DNA form, the CDR3 reads TGTGCCAGCAGCTTAGCGAAAAGGGGAGTTGGGACAGATACGCAGTATTTT. Amino acids: CASSLAKRGVGTDTQYF.

J is TRBJ1-4 and V is TRBV30; a weak D match, TRBD1 (5 bases). This CDR3 is built from 15 residues. V was cut by 0 bases and J by 7 bases, with 15 bases left in between. Germline-derived CDR1 and CDR2 are GTSNPN and SVGIG (reference sequence). The CDR3 DNA is TGTGCCTGGAGTGTTGGGGGGGGAAGCGGTGAAAAACTGTTTTTT. It is translated as CAWSVGGGSGEKLFF. The entire variable domain, with the rest obtained from reference TRBV30 and TRBJ1-4, is as follows: SQTIHQWPATLVQPVGSPLSLECTVEGTSNPNLYWYRQAAGRGLQLLFYSVGIGQISSEVPQNLSASRPQDRQFILSSKKLLLSDSGFYLCAWSVGGGSGEKLFFGSGTQLSVL.

The chain employs TRBV7-3 and TRBJ2-1; TRBD2 aligns across 8 bases. The junction had 4 bases not matched to a gene; V was cut back by 5 bases and J by 1 base. CDR1 is SGHTA and CDR2 is FQGTGA in the germline V gene. The CDR3 runs to 15 residues. In DNA, the CDR3 is TGTGCCAGCAGCCCCCCGGGGGGGTCCTACAATGAGCAGTTCTTC. Translation gives CASSPPGGSYNEQFF. Full variable domain (outside the CDR3, taken from reference TRBV7-3 and TRBJ2-1): GAGVSQTPSNKVTEKGKYVELRCDPISGHTALYWYRQSLGQGPEFLIYFQGTGAADDSGLPNDRFFAVRPEGSVSTLKIQRTERGDSAVYLCASSPPGGSYNEQFFGPGTRLTVL.

The chain combines TRBV27 with TRBJ1-4; a weak D match, TRBD1 (5 bases). Germline V lookup: CDR1 MNHEY, CDR2 SMNVEV (reference sequence). The germline V and J ends were trimmed by 5 bases and 8 bases, with 18 bases remaining between them. The CDR3 spans 15 residues. CDR3 nucleotide sequence: TGTGCCAGCAGTAGCTACCGGGGCTCGAACGAAAAACTGTTTTTT. Amino acids: CASSSYRGSNEKLFF.

This clone was found once. The V gene is TRBV7-8, the J gene TRBJ1-4, with 8 nucleotides matching TRBD1. This CDR3 has 14 residues. CDR1 is SGHVS, CDR2 FQNEAQ, per germline. Unmatched junction bases numbered 2, after V lost 4 bases and J lost 4 bases. The CDR3 reads CASSWDRINEKLFF. DNA for the CDR3: TGTGCCAGCAGCTGGGACAGGATTAATGAAAAACTGTTTTTT.

This chain connects TRBV5-6 to TRBJ1-4; the D gene is possibly TRBD1 (5 bases). Looked up from germline, CDR1 is SGHDT and CDR2 is YYEEEE. The ends were cut back, 0 bases at V and 2 bases at J, with 11 bases in the middle. The CDR3 is 16 residues long. CDR3 DNA: TGTGCCAGCAGCTTGGATCGGGGCGTGACTAATGAAAAACTGTTTTTT. Translating gives CASSLDRGVTNEKLFF.

The V gene is TRBV18, the J gene TRBJ2-2; 7 nucleotides match TRBD1. Per the germline V gene, CDR1 is KGHSH and CDR2 is LQKENI. This CDR3 is built from 15 residues. Trimming cost V 8 bases and J 3 bases; bases outside gene matches: 9. CDR3 in amino acids: CASPRQGGYTGELFF. In nucleotides, the CDR3 is TGTGCCAGCCCGCGGCAAGGGGGCTACACCGGGGAGCTGTTTTTT.

The chain joins TRBV6-4 to TRBJ1-1; no clear D gene. Trimming took off 4 bases at V and 9 bases at J, with 18 bases between the two ends. The V gene's germline CDR1 is MRHNA and CDR2 SNTAGT. This CDR3 spans 14 amino acids. The CDR3 bases are TGTGCCAGCAGTGCCCGTCCGGAGACAACCCAAGCTTTCTTT. This encodes CASSARPETTQAFF.

This clone was seen only a few times. V and J are TRBV7-2 and TRBJ1-5; D is unresolved. Germline V lookup: CDR1 SGHTA, CDR2 FQGNSA. Trimming removed 3 bases from V and 5 bases from J, with 5 bases in between. The CDR3 spans 12 residues. The CDR3: CASSLMDQPQHF. In DNA form, the CDR3 reads TGTGCCAGCAGCTTGATGGATCAGCCCCAGCATTTT. The full variable domain, its missing parts supplied by reference TRBV7-2 and TRBJ1-5, is GAGVSQSPSNKVTEKGKDVELRCDPISGHTALYWYRQSLGQGLEFLIYFQGNSAPDKSGLPSDRFSAERTGGSVSTLTIQRTQQEDSAVYLCASSLMDQPQHFGDGTRLSIL.

This chain uses TRBV5-1 with TRBJ2-5; TRBD1 matches 8 bases. The V gene end was trimmed by 4 bases and the J gene end by 5 bases; junction bases not matched to a gene: 10. Germline loops: CDR1 SGHRS, CDR2 YFSETQ. The CDR3 is 15 residues long. The CDR3, as DNA: TGCGCCAGCAGCCCTCCGTCAGGGGGCGGGGAGACCCAGTACTTC. It codes for CASSPPSGGGETQYF.

This clone was picked up one time. This CDR3 is also generated by other DNA sequences in the sample. This sequence joins TRBV6-5 and TRBJ1-5; D gene ambiguous. Trimming took off 6 bases at V and 5 bases at J, with 8 bases between the two ends. The CDR3 consists of 12 residues. Germline assignment: CDR1 MNHEY and CDR2 SVGAGI. For the CDR3, the DNA is TGTGCCAGCAGGTCAGGAGATCAGCCCCAGCATTTT. Translation gives CASRSGDQPQHF.

This clone has just one count. The V gene is TRBV30, the J gene TRBJ2-7; 7 positions match TRBD2. The CDR3 loop spans 13 amino acids. J was trimmed by 7 bases and V by 3 bases; bases with no gene match: 9. From germline, CDR1 is GTSNPN and CDR2 SVGIG (reference sequence). Here the CDR3 DNA reads TGTGCCTGGAGACTCGCGGGAGCTGGGGAGCAGTACTTC. It specifies CAWRLAGAGEQYF.

The chain combines TRBV5-1 with TRBJ1-1, with TRBD1 as a possible D gene (5 bases). CDR1 and CDR2 from the germline V gene are SGHRS and YFSETQ. This CDR3 has 15 residues. V was cut by 5 bases and J by 3 bases, with 17 bases left in between. For the CDR3, the DNA is TGCGCCAGCAGACCCTCCAGTGGGGGGGACACTGAAGCTTTCTTT. Amino acids: CASRPSSGGDTEAFF.

The chain combines TRBV5-1 with TRBJ2-3; possibly TRBD1 or TRBD2 for D (5 bases each). CDR1 is SGHRS, CDR2 YFSETQ, per germline. Trimming left V 0 bases short and J 3 bases short, with 14 bases between. The CDR3 runs to 16 residues. Here the CDR3 DNA reads TGCGCCAGCAGCTTGGCCAGAGGGGTAGGGACAGATACGCAGTATTTT. Its translation is CASSLARGVGTDTQYF. Supplemented by reference TRBV5-1 and TRBJ2-3, the full variable domain reads KAGVTQTPRYLIKTRGQQVTLSCSPISGHRSVSWYQQTPGQGLQFLFEYFSETQRNKGNFPGRFSGRQFSNSRSEMNVSTLELGDSALYLCASSLARGVGTDTQYFGPGTRLTVL.

This chain joins TRBV2 and TRBJ2-7, with D perhaps TRBD1 or TRBD2 (6 bases each). In germline, CDR1 is SNHLY, CDR2 FYNNEI. V was cut by 6 bases and J by 3 bases, with 21 bases left in between. The CDR3 is made up of 16 amino acids. In DNA form, the CDR3 reads TGTGCCAGCAGACAGGGAGTAGCGGCCTTTTTCTACGAGCAGTACTTC. As protein: CASRQGVAAFFYEQYF.

This chain joins TRBV11-3 and TRBJ2-2; tentatively, D is TRBD2 (5 bases). The CDR3 loop spans 15 amino acids. Trimming took off 5 bases at V and 4 bases at J, with 14 bases between the two ends. Germline V lookup: CDR1 SGHNT, CDR2 YENEEA. The CDR3 sequence: CASSGLAGGTGELFF. The CDR3 DNA follows: TGTGCCAGCAGCGGTCTGGCGGGTGGCACCGGGGAGCTGTTTTTT.

V and J are TRBV15 and TRBJ2-5, with D uncertain. Germline V gives CDR1 LNHNV, CDR2 YYDKDF (reference sequence). CDR3 size: 11 residues. Trimming pared 11 bases from V and 4 bases from J, leaving 11 bases between. The CDR3 region is CARILPETQYF. The CDR3 DNA follows: TGTGCCCGGATACTTCCAGAGACCCAGTACTTC. Together with reference TRBV15 and TRBJ2-5, the CDR3 gives the full variable domain: DAMVIQNPRYQVTQFGKPVTLSCSQTLNHNVMYWYQQKSSQAPKLLFHYYDKDFNNEADTPDNFQSRRPNTSFCFLDIRSPGLGDTAMYLCARILPETQYFGPGTRLLVL.

In this sample, this clone turned up once. V gene TRBV5-8 combines with J gene TRBJ2-2; D gene ambiguous. The CDR3 extends over 14 amino acids. The germline V gene has CDR1 SGHTS and CDR2 YDEGEE. V lost 0 bases and J 3 bases, leaving 6 bases between the germline ends. The CDR3 DNA sequence: TGTGCCAGCAGCTTGGATAGGGACACCGGGGAGCTGTTTTTT. Protein sequence: CASSLDRDTGELFF. Together with reference TRBV5-8 and TRBJ2-2, the CDR3 gives the full variable domain: EAGVTQSPTHLIKTRGQQATLRCSPISGHTSVYWYQQALGLGLQFLLWYDEGEERNRGNFPPRFSGRQFPNYSSELNVNALELEDSALYLCASSLDRDTGELFFGEGSRLTVL.